This T cell receptor (beta chain) originates from a study of blood T cell repertoires in COVID-19 (dated by TCRdb to 2020 to 2022). About the full investigation: Samples from collaborators originated in the United States, Italy and Spain and spanned both the acute and convalescent phases of COVID-19. The prospective study material was composed of cDNA or gDNA derived from T cells, B-cell-depleted T cells, or PBMCs. The dataset comprised deeply sampled blood TCRbeta repertoires from subjects exposed to, actively infected with, or recovered from COVID-19. The repertoires were released in a freely available public database intended as a resource for research on the immune response to SARS-CoV-2. Samples came from the ongoing ImmuneRACE study (first 160 participants) plus 1,254 subjects from 6 global collaborators. A de-identified subject ID, COVID-19 status, age in years and sex were almost always included in the sample metadata. Where HLA class I and class II types were available, the types were taken from metadata supplied by the sample provider, not from assay-based typing.

Whole blood was collected in K2EDTA tubes by collaborating institutions according to the institutions' own protocols. For TCRbeta analysis, collaborators shipped samples in one of three forms: frozen whole blood, isolated PBMCs, or DNA extracted from either of those sample types. TCRbeta CDR3 regions were amplified from genomic DNA by means of the immunoSEQ Assay, a bias-controlled multiplex PCR. The original pipeline was this. The number of nucleated cells in each sample was estimated from the amplification of reference gene primers within the assay. To quantify the absolute abundance of each unique TCRbeta CDR3 rearrangement, sequence reads were collapsed and filtered. For each sample, productive Simpson clonality was calculated as the square root of Simpson's diversity index over productive rearrangements. TCRdb retrieved this table from immuneACCESS and kept in-frame rearrangements only. Not all clones are present; in checked studies, unresolved V genes account for under half, and no reason is known for the remainder. For V, J and clone size, that table is used; D and trimming come from the DNA. The sample table lists nearly 80,000 clones, 84% of them with a count of one. The leading ten clones occupy 3.5% of the sample.

The germline V gene (reference sequence) sets CDR1 to SGHNT and CDR2 to YYREEE. The CDR3, from cysteine to phenylalanine, totals 15 residues. Only the CDR3 DNA stays, 45 bases, in frame from base 1. V ends up 1 base short and J 1 base short, with an unmatched junction base count of 3. This clone has more than one count but fewer than ten. Its antigen is not yet known. No quality values exist for individual bases; no much larger clone is one base distant. Here is what the overall study found, with its caveats: How much clinical and demographic metadata was included differed by source and by participant, and the metadata was provided uncurated.

The sequence derives from a man aged 50 or older with acute or convalescent COVID-19. Sequenced input: peripheral blood. The chain is assembled from TRBV5-4 and TRBJ2-3; 7 bases in the middle match TRBD1. The nucleotide sequence reads as follows: TGTGCCAGCAGCTTGATGCAGGGGGGCACAGATACGCAGTATTTT. Its product reads: CASSLMQGGTDTQYF. Full variable domain (CDR3 extended with the reference TRBV5-4 and TRBJ2-3 proteins): ETGVTQSPTHLIKTRGQQVTLRCSSQSGHNTVSWYQQALGQGPQFIFQYYREEENGRGNFPPRFSGLQFPNYSSELNVNALELDDSALYLCASSLMQGGTDTQYFGPGTRLTVL.